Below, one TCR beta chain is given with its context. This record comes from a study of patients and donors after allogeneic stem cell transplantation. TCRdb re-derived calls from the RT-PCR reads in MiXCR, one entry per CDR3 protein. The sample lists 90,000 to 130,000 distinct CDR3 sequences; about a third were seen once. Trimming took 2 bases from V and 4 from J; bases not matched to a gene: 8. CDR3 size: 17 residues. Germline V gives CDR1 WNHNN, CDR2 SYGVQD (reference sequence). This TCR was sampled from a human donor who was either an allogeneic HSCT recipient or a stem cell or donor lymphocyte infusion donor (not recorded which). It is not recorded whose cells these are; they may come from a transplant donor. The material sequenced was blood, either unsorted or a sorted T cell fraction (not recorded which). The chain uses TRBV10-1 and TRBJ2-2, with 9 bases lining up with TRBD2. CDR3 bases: TGCGCCAGCAGTGAGCCCACTAGCGGGCCCTTCACCGGGGAGCTGTTTTTT. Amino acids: CASSEPTSGPFTGELFF.